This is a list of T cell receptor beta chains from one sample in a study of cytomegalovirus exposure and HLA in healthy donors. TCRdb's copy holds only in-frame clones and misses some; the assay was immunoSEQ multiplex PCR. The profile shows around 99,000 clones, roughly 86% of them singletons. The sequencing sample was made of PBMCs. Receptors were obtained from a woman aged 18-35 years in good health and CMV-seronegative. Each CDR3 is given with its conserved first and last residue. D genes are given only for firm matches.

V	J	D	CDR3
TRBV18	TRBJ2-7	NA	CASSPLQGITSYEQYF
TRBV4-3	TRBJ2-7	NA	CASSEIAGDGGEQYF
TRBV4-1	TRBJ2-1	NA	CASSLMLNNEQFF
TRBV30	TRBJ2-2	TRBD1	CACQGQGGTGELFF
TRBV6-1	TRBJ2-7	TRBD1	CASSDGTGVNEQYF
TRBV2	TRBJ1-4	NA	CASWGADLEGEKLFF
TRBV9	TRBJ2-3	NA	CASSDLIADTQYF
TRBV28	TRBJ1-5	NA	CASLSGQRSEPQHF
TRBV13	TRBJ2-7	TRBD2	CASSLKRGDQYF
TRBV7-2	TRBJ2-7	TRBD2	CASSSRGASYEQYF
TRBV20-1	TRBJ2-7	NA	CSAVSSYEQYF
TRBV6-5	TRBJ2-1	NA	CASSYSMGRYNEQFF
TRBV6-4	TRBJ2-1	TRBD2	CASKETSGGADEQFF
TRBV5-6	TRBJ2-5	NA	CASSAGTNQETQYF
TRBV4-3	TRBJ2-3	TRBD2	CASSQDDPTSGGSLWADTQYF
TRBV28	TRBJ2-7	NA	CASSLRGGFKVNEQYF
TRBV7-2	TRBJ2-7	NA	CASSFASGGEEQYF
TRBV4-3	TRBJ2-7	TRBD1	CASSQGTGTGGEQYF
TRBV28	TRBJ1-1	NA	CASSRGARYTEAFF
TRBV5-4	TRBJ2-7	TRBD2	CASSSDWLAGVKGSYEQYF
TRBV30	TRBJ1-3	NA	CAFDRTGNTIYF
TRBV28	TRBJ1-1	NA	CASSLLRRLATEAFF
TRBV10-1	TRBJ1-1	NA	CASSDTGLPLNTEAFF
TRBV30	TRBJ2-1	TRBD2	CACLLTAGGPWYNEQFF
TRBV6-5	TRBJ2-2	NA	CASSYAYQGSGELFF
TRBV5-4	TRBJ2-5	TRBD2	CASSPGLAGFSQETQYF
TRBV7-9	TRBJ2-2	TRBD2	CASSSKAGGNTGELFF
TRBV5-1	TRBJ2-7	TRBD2	CASSLVGGGAYEQYF
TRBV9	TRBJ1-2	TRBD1	CASSTGTVYGYTF
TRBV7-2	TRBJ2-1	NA	CASSFRSGRDEQFF
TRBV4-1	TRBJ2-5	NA	CASSQAWEHRAKETQYF